This TCR beta chain is drawn from a study of blood T cell repertoires in COVID-19. The wider study: Specimens from acute and convalescent COVID-19 originated in the United States, Italy and Spain. PBMCs, B-cell-depleted T cells, or T cells provided the cDNA or gDNA that made up the material.

In the source study's methods: By means of reference gene primer amplification, nucleated cell counts were estimated. The data were produced by immunoSEQ multiplex PCR, yet TCRdb's version contains in-frame clones alone and is incomplete. The V and J calls and the clone size are those of that table, but D and trimming were determined from the DNA. The sample holds 200,000 or so clones, approximately 80% seen once. The V and J ends lost 5 bases and 6 bases, in that order; junction bases with no gene match: 3. This CDR3 has 13 residues. The V gene's germline CDR1 is SGHNT and CDR2 YENEEA. The sequenced material came from peripheral blood. The genes are TRBV11-3 and TRBJ2-2; 7 positions agree with TRBD1. This TCR derives from a woman of 80 years or more with COVID-19, enrolled during active disease. The DNA for the CDR3 is TGTGCCAGCAGCCCTGGACAGGCCGGGGAGCTGTTTTTT. This codes for CASSPGQAGELFF. Full variable domain (missing parts from reference TRBV11-3 and TRBJ2-2): EAGVVQSPRYKIIEKKQPVAFWCNPISGHNTLYWYLQNLGQGPELLIRYENEEAVDDSQLPKDRFSAERLKGVDSTLKIQPAELGDSAVYLCASSPGQAGELFFGEGSRLTVL.